This T cell receptor beta chain was documented in a study of T cell repertoires in cytomegalovirus infection. Study as a whole: Matching HLA type, along with CMV infection, was indicated by public TCR beta signatures. General observations from the study: CMV-specific TCR beta clonotypes restricted by HLA-C were the ones dominating the ex vivo response.

V trimming: 4 bases; J trimming: 6 bases; junction bases outside the gene matches: 8. Germline CDR1 is SGHNT and CDR2 is YYREEE (reference sequence). The CDR3 is 14 residues long. On this clonotype: The antigen is undetermined.

Each CDR3 protein gets one entry after TCRdb re-called the reads with MiXCR. The sample contains 200,000 to 300,000 distinct CDR3 sequences, 12% to 15% of which appear only once. This TCR was recovered from a human donor in good health (CMV status not recorded). Some clones in this sample may be carry-over from other donors' samples. Sequencing was done on a sample of PBMCs. This chain connects TRBV5-4 to TRBJ2-7, with 9 bases lining up with TRBD2. The CDR3 region has the DNA TGTGCCAGCAGCGAGGGACTAGCATTCTCCGAGCAGTACTTC. Translating it yields CASSEGLAFSEQYF.